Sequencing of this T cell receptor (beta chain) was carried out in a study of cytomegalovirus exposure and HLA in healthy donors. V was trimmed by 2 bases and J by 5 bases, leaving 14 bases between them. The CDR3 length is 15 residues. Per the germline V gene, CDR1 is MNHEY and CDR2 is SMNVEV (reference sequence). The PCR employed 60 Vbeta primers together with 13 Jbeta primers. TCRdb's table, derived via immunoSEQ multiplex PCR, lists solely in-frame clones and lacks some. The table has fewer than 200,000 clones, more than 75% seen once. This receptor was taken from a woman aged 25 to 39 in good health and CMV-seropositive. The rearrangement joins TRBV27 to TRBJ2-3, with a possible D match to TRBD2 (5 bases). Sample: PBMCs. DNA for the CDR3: TGTGCCAGCAGTTTAAGTTCGACTATCGGAGATACGCAGTATTTT. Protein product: CASSLSSTIGDTQYF.